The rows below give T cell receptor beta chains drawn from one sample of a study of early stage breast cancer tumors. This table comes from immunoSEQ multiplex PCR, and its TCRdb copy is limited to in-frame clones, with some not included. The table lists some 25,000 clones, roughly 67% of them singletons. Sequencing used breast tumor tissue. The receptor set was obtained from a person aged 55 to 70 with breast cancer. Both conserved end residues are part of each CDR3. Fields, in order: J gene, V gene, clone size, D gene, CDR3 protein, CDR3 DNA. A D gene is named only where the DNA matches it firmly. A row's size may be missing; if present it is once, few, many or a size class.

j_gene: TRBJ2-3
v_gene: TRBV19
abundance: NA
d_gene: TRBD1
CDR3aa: CASSRGTGLTDTQYF
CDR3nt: TGTGCCAGTAGTAGGGGGACAGGCTTAACAGATACGCAGTATTTT

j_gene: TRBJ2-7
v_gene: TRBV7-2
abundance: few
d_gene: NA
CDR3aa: CASSAYTRLYEQYF
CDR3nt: TGTGCCAGCAGCGCCTACACTAGGCTATACGAGCAGTACTTC

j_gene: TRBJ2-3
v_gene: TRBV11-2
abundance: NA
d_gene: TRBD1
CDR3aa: CASSYLLGQGTDTQYF
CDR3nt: TGTGCCAGCAGCTACCTTTTGGGACAGGGTACAGATACGCAGTATTTT

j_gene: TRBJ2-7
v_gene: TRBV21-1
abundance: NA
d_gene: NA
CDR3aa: CASSKRLSNYEQYF
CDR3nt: TGTGCCAGCAGCAAGAGGTTATCAAACTACGAGCAGTACTTC

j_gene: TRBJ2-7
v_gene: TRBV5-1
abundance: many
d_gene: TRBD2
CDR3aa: CASSRLTSGSTYEQYF
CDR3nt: TGCGCCAGCAGCCGGTTGACTAGCGGGAGTACCTACGAGCAGTACTTC

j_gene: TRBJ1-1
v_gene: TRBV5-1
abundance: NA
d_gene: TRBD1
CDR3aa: CASSLYSGGTEAFF
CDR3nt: TGCGCCAGCAGCCTTTATTCAGGGGGCACTGAAGCTTTCTTT

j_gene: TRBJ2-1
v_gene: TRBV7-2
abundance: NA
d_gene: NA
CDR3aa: CASSQDVPVSSYNEQFF
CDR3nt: TGCGCCAGCAGCCAAGATGTCCCGGTTAGCTCCTACAATGAGCAGTTCTTC

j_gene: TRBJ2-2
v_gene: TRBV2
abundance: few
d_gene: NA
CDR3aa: CASRGLVTGELFF
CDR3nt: TGTGCCAGCAGGGGGCTAGTCACCGGGGAGCTGTTTTTT

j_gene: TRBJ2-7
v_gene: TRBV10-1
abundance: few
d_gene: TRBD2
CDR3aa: CARLVAGGPGYEQYF
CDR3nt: TGCGCCAGATTAGTAGCGGGAGGGCCTGGCTACGAGCAGTACTTC

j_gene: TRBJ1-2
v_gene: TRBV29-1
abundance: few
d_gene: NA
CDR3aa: CSVEAYRSSYGYTF
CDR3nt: TGCAGCGTTGAGGCGTACAGGAGCTCCTATGGCTACACCTTC

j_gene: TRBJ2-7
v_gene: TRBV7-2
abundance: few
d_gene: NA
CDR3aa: CASSREGEQYF
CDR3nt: TGTGCCAGCAGCCGTGAGGGCGAGCAGTACTTC